The T cell receptor beta chain under discussion was sequenced for a study of blood T cell repertoires in COVID-19. For the study at large: The United States, Italy and Spain were the sources of the acute and convalescent COVID-19 samples.

Method: immunoSEQ multiplex PCR; TCRdb's copy keeps in-frame clones and lacks some. The sample shows around 150,000 clones, 80% of them seen only once. Clinical histories supplied by participants themselves formed the basis of cohort assignment. The sequenced sample consisted of PBMCs or T cells enriched from blood (not recorded which). The sequence was collected from a middle-aged man who had recovered from COVID-19.

The CDR3 bases are TGTGCCAGCAGCCAAGATAGCGGGGGGGCCGACGAGCAGTACTTC. Amino acid sequence: CASSQDSGGADEQYF. The chain links TRBV4-2 to TRBJ2-7, with 11 positions matching TRBD2. The CDR3 consists of 15 residues. The germline V gene has CDR1 LGHNA and CDR2 YNFKEQ. J was trimmed by 5 bases and V by 0 bases; bases with no gene match: 3.